What follows is one T cell receptor beta chain and its context. Antigen specificity is unknown. The data are from a study of cytomegalovirus exposure and HLA in healthy donors. Study-wide results and caveats: For most subjects, TCR beta sequences were reported to predict HLA-A and HLA-B alleles with accuracy. The authors listed approximately 160 TCR beta chains as cytomegalovirus-associated. Relative to equally common others, HLA-associated TCR beta chains showed greater clonal expansion in a later analysis.

Every donor was a healthy person donating bone marrow. The primer mix had 60 Vbeta and 13 Jbeta primers. Clones were read by immunoSEQ multiplex PCR, and TCRdb kept only the in-frame ones, dropping some. This sample has around 150,000 clones; approximately 70% occur once, and the top ten carry approximately 1.6%. Germline CDR1 and CDR2: LNHNV and YYDKDF (reference sequence). The ends lost 1 base at V and 3 bases at J; junction bases unmatched: 9. This CDR3 region has 16 residues. The chain joins TRBV15 to TRBJ2-7; TRBD1 agrees at 7 bases. The TCR originated in a human donor in good health. Material for sequencing was PBMCs. CDR3 in DNA: TGTGCCACCAGCAGAGTTAGACAGGGCAGCCTCTACGAGCAGTACTTC. It codes for CATSRVRQGSLYEQYF.